The sequence of this T cell receptor (beta chain) was determined in a study of T cell responses to AZD1222 COVID-19 vaccine (dated by TCRdb to about 2021). Notes on the research overall: A total of approximately 250 trial participants underwent TCR sequencing, of whom 200 to 220 had received two doses of AZD1222 and about 26 had received two doses of the MenACWY control vaccine. Trial participants were enrolled by age into 18-55, 56-69 and 70-plus year subgroups, with around 150, 28 and 57 TCR-sequenced participants respectively.

From the cysteine through the phenylalanine, the CDR3 covers 16 amino acids. Only CDR3 DNA is held: 48 bases, read in frame from base 1. The germline V gene specifies KGHSH as CDR1 and LQKENI as CDR2. At the junction V is shortened by 3 bases and J by 3 bases, with 17 bases in between. The CDR3 regions of human TCRbeta chains were analyzed by immunosequencing. The authors' analysis ran thus. Repertoire TCRs were matched against a reference library of SARS-CoV-2-specific TCRs generated with the MIRA antigen-specificity platform. Breadth was defined as the fraction of unique TCRs that were SARS-CoV-2-associated, and depth was defined as the fraction of total T cells that were SARS-CoV-2-associated. Using the MIRA data, each spike-specific TCR was assigned both to the spike region to which the TCR was reactive and to a CD4 or CD8 class. Log10-transformed breadth and depth values were compared by one-way ANOVA with Sidak's multiple comparisons tests. What TCRdb holds here is the immuneACCESS table cut down to in-frame rearrangements. Part of the clones is not present; checked against another copy, under half of the missing clones reflect an unresolved V gene, and the others are unexplained. V and J calls and clone size are as listed in that table; D and trimming were resolved from the DNA. The sample table contains around 64,000 clones; only one count was recorded for approximately 83% of them. Under 8% of the sample lies in the top ten.

Findings and caveats that apply to the study as a whole: In the small 56-69-year group, the increase in depth fell short of significance, most likely because of low power. After two AZD1222 doses, spike-specific TCR breadth and depth were significantly higher than at day 0 and than in MenACWY recipients. Conclusions about previously exposed vaccinees are limited, since just a handful of AZD1222 recipients were seropositive for SARS-CoV-2 at baseline. Epitopes outside the regions mutated in the B.1.351 and B.1.1.7 variants were reportedly recognized by nearly half of the unique spike-specific TCRs. Participants were mostly white British and included more females than males, and it was suggested by the authors that clonal diversity may have been underestimated. The whole spike protein was spanned by vaccine-associated CD4 TCRs, and dominant responses were seen in regions 160-218 and 743-854. Because no day 14 peak-response samples were available, repertoires were characterized only after the peak T cell response.

Concerning this clone itself: The antigen it binds to is not known. The record has no base qualities; no much larger clone is one base away.

Per the publication, the time point label means: about 28 days (+/-7) after the second vaccine dose. Because spike-specific TCR depth and breadth did not differ between the two schedules, AZD1222 recipients who got a second dose at roughly 4 weeks were pooled with those who got a second dose at roughly 12 weeks. Vaccinee samples came from UK trials COV001 and COV002, including a single-blind randomized controlled phase 2/3 trial of AZD1222 (ChAdOx1 nCoV-19) in healthy adults. For TCRbeta chain sequencing, PBMC samples were collected from trial participants at day 0 and at day 28 after the second dose.

The receptor was isolated from an adult who received the AZD1222 COVID-19 vaccine. In this chain, TRBV18 is recombined with TRBJ1-2; the D gene is not confidently resolved. This material consisted of peripheral blood, taken 28 days after the second AZD1222 dose. The DNA sequence is TGTGCCAGCTCACCGGCCCCGGTCGGGGTGGACTATGGCTACACCTTC. Its protein reads: CASSPAPVGVDYGYTF.